These 26 T cell receptor beta chains were all obtained from the same sample, sequenced in a study of early stage breast cancer tumors. This table comes from immunoSEQ multiplex PCR, and its TCRdb copy is limited to in-frame clones, with some not included. The sample has 5,000 to 5,500 clones; about 63% are singletons. The sequenced sample consisted of breast tumor tissue. These TCRs come from a person in their sixties with breast cancer.

This clone was found a few times. One end of the junction fails to match germline, which may point to a read error. J is TRBJ2-5 and V is TRBV7-7, with D possibly being TRBD1 (6 bases). Germline V lookup: CDR1 SSHAT, CDR2 FNYEAQ (reference sequence). This CDR3 comprises 14 residues. The CDR3 sequence is CASSFGQGGETQYF. Here the CDR3 DNA reads TGTGCTAGCAGCTTTGGGCAAGGGGGAGAGACCCAGTACTTC.

This chain joins TRBV7-9 and TRBJ2-2; D perhaps matches TRBD1 (6 bases). This CDR3 comprises 16 residues. Trimming took off 2 bases at V and 0 bases at J, with 10 bases between the two ends. Germline V gives CDR1 SEHNR, CDR2 FQNEAQ (reference sequence). CDR3 amino acids: CASSLRKGANTGELFF. For the CDR3, the DNA is TGTGCCAGCAGCTTAAGGAAGGGGGCGAACACCGGGGAGCTGTTTTTT.

This chain connects TRBV9 to TRBJ1-5, with D maybe TRBD1 (5 bases). This CDR3 contains 15 residues. Between the trimmed V and J ends, which lost 0 bases and 3 bases, there was a span of 10 bases. Per germline, CDR1 SGDLS and CDR2 YYNGEE. CDR3 sequence: CASSVGGVANQPQHF. The CDR3 DNA is TGTGCCAGCAGCGTAGGAGGGGTCGCCAATCAGCCCCAGCATTTT.

The rearrangement joins TRBV2 to TRBJ2-6; D remains unclear. The CDR3 covers 16 residues. Germline CDR1 and CDR2: SNHLY and FYNNEI. Trimming removed 4 bases at V and 0 bases at J, with 10 bases between. CDR3 protein: CASSGGSNSGANVLTF. The CDR3 nucleotides read TGTGCCAGCAGTGGTGGCTCCAACTCTGGGGCCAACGTCCTGACTTTC. The full variable domain, in which reference TRBV2 and TRBJ2-6 provide the parts outside the CDR3, is EPEVTQTPSHQVTQMGQEVILRCVPISNHLYFYWYRQILGQKVEFLVSFYNNEISEKSEIFDDQFSVERPDGSNFTLKIRSTKLEDSAMYFCASSGGSNSGANVLTFGAGSRLTVL.

This clone is a singleton in its sample. The rearrangement joins TRBV5-4 to TRBJ2-3; 14 bases agree with TRBD2. The CDR3 has 17 amino acids. V lost 4 bases to trimming and J lost 2 bases; unmatched junction nucleotides: 6. Germline V gene lookup returns CDR1 SGHNT and CDR2 YYREEE (reference sequence). As DNA, the CDR3 is TGTGCCAGCAGCCCGGGACTAGCGGGGGTCGCCACAGATACGCAGTATTTT. Its protein is CASSPGLAGVATDTQYF.

The rearrangement uses TRBV5-6 and TRBJ2-3, with 10 nucleotides matching TRBD2. CDR3 length: 16 amino acids. The trim removed 2 bases at V and 4 bases at J, leaving 7 bases unmatched. The V gene's germline CDR1 is SGHDT and CDR2 YYEEEE. Written as DNA, the CDR3 is TGTGCCAGCAGCTTTAGGACTAGCGGAAAAGCAGATACGCAGTATTTT. The encoded protein is CASSFRTSGKADTQYF.

The chain joins TRBV10-3 to TRBJ1-5, with TRBD1 matching over 8 bases. Unmatched junction bases numbered 6, after V lost 8 bases and J lost 0 bases. The CDR3 runs to 15 residues. The V gene's germline CDR1 is ENHRY and CDR2 SYGVKD. The CDR3 spells CAIGTGEYSNQPQHF. CDR3 nucleotides: TGTGCCATCGGGACAGGCGAGTATAGCAATCAGCCCCAGCATTTT.

Only one count was recorded for this clone. V usage is TRBV7-9 and J usage is TRBJ2-3; perhaps TRBD1 as D (6 bases). V was shortened by 5 bases and J by 3 bases, with 15 bases between the two germline ends. The CDR3 loop spans 15 amino acids. Germline-derived CDR1 and CDR2 are SEHNR and FQNEAQ (reference sequence). The CDR3 loop is CASSQTGFGTDTQYF. As DNA, the CDR3 is TGTGCCAGCAGCCAAACAGGGTTTGGGACAGATACGCAGTATTTT. Variable domain in full (rest from reference TRBV7-9 and TRBJ2-3): DTGVSQNPRHKITKRGQNVTFRCDPISEHNRLYWYRQTLGQGPEFLTYFQNEAQLEKSRLLSDRFSAERPKGSFSTLEIQRTEQGDSAMYLCASSQTGFGTDTQYFGPGTRLTVL.

The chain is built from TRBV2 and TRBJ1-1; D is uncertain. Per the germline V gene, CDR1 is SNHLY and CDR2 is FYNNEI. With 8 bases removed from V and 3 bases from J, the gap between germline ends came to 13 bases. This CDR3 comprises 13 residues. The CDR3 sequence is CASEGQSYTEAFF. The CDR3 DNA sequence: TGTGCCAGCGAAGGCCAGTCGTACACTGAAGCTTTCTTT. The complete variable domain, with remaining parts taken from reference TRBV2 and TRBJ1-1, reads EPEVTQTPSHQVTQMGQEVILRCVPISNHLYFYWYRQILGQKVEFLVSFYNNEISEKSEIFDDQFSVERPDGSNFTLKIRSTKLEDSAMYFCASEGQSYTEAFFGQGTRLTVV.

The rearrangement links TRBV7-9 to TRBJ2-5, with TRBD1 matching over 7 bases. Germline V CDR1 and CDR2: SEHNR, FQNEAQ (reference sequence). The CDR3 contains 14 residues. V was clipped by 3 bases and J by 7 bases; unmatched bases: 8. The CDR3 loop reads CASSFTGTAGTQYF. The CDR3, as DNA: TGTGCCAGCAGCTTTACCGGGACAGCAGGGACCCAGTACTTC.

This chain connects TRBV5-4 to TRBJ1-2; a possible D gene is TRBD1 (6 bases). Germline CDR1 and CDR2: SGHNT and YYREEE (reference sequence). The CDR3 is 12 amino acids. V was cut by 5 bases and J by 5 bases, with 10 bases left in between. DNA of the CDR3: TGTGCCAGCAGACAGGGCGAATATGGCTACACCTTC. Its protein is CASRQGEYGYTF.

The chain employs TRBV7-6 and TRBJ1-6; 7 bases fit TRBD1. V gave up 1 base and J gave up 15 bases; unmatched junction bases: 6. The germline V gene has CDR1 SGHVS and CDR2 FNYEAQ. This CDR3 contains 13 residues. The CDR3 coding sequence is TGTGCCAGCAGCTTAGGTAGTGACAGGGTCCTCCACTTT. Amino acid sequence: CASSLGSDRVLHF.

The chain links TRBV27 to TRBJ1-1; D unclear. V was trimmed by 6 bases and J by 1 base, leaving 24 bases between them. The germline gives CDR1 MNHEY, CDR2 SMNVEV (reference sequence). CDR3 size: 18 residues. As DNA, the CDR3 is TGTGCCAGCAGCAAAAGCGCATTACGGGGTTTCGCGAACACTGAAGCTTTCTTT. Translated: CASSKSALRGFANTEAFF.

This clone was counted between two and nine times. The V gene is TRBV7-8, the J gene TRBJ2-1, with a weak D call TRBD2 (6 bases). Germline V gene data show CDR1 as SGHVS and CDR2 as FQNEAQ. V lost 3 bases and J lost 6, with 9 bases in between. This CDR3 is built from 13 residues. CDR3 amino acids: CASSFGGGNEQFF. The CDR3 nucleotides are TGTGCCAGCAGCTTCGGGGGTGGCAATGAGCAGTTCTTC.

The chain joins TRBV19 to TRBJ2-6, with D hard to call. This CDR3 is 14 amino acids long. V was shortened by 7 bases and J by 0 bases, with 7 bases between the two germline ends. Germline values: CDR1 LNHDA, CDR2 SQIVND (reference sequence). The chain's CDR3 is CASIRTSGANVLTF. CDR3 sequence (DNA): TGTGCCAGTATCCGAACCTCTGGGGCCAACGTCCTGACTTTC.

The genes are TRBV9 and TRBJ2-3, with 9 bases that match TRBD2. Trimming cost V 5 bases and J 6 bases; bases outside gene matches: 16. The CDR3 length is 17 residues. Germline V lookup: CDR1 SGDLS, CDR2 YYNGEE. The CDR3 sequence: CASSFGAGGPRVDTQYF. CDR3 in DNA: TGTGCCAGCAGTTTTGGGGCGGGGGGGCCTCGGGTGGATACGCAGTATTTT.

V is TRBV19 and J is TRBJ2-2, with 11 bases fitting TRBD1. The ends lost 4 bases at V and 8 bases at J; junction bases unmatched: 6. Germline V CDR1 and CDR2: LNHDA, SQIVND (reference sequence). CDR3 length: 15 amino acids. The CDR3: CASSTDRGLRGELFF. DNA for the CDR3: TGTGCCAGTAGTACGGACAGGGGGCTTCGTGGGGAGCTGTTTTTT. The full variable domain, completed using reference TRBV19 and TRBJ2-2, is DGGITQSPKYLFRKEGQNVTLSCEQNLNHDAMYWYRQDPGQGLRLIYYSQIVNDFQKGDIAEGYSVSREKKESFPLTVTSAQKNPTAFYLCASSTDRGLRGELFFGEGSRLTVL.

V and J are TRBV19 and TRBJ1-1, with D uncertain. The CDR3 consists of 13 residues. Trimming removed 7 bases at V and 7 bases at J, with 16 bases between. Germline V gene sequence: CDR1 LNHDA, CDR2 SQIVND (reference sequence). CDR3 sequence reads: CASIHAVGFEAFF. Written as DNA, the CDR3 is TGTGCCAGTATTCACGCGGTGGGCTTTGAAGCTTTCTTT.

This CDR3 is CASRPTTGLTNTGELFF. In DNA form, the CDR3 reads TGTGCCAGCAGACCCACGACAGGGCTAACGAACACCGGGGAGCTGTTTTTT. The V and J genes are TRBV2 and TRBJ2-2; 7 positions match TRBD1. The CDR3 totals 17 residues. The junction had 10 bases not matched to a gene; V was cut back by 6 bases and J by 0 bases. Germline CDR1 is SNHLY and CDR2 is FYNNEI.

V is TRBV7-8 and J is TRBJ2-1, with 9 positions matching TRBD1. This CDR3 has 15 amino acids. Looked up from germline, CDR1 is SGHVS and CDR2 is FQNEAQ. V shed 8 bases and J 4 bases; nucleotides not matched to a gene: 9. In nucleotides, the CDR3 is TGTGCCAGCCGTCCGGACAGGGGATCGTACAATGAGCAGTTCTTC. This encodes CASRPDRGSYNEQFF.

The rearrangement joins TRBV15 to TRBJ2-1, with D hard to call. Germline CDR1 and CDR2: LNHNV and YYDKDF (reference sequence). Trimming shortened V by 5 bases and J by 4 bases, and 6 bases separated the two germline ends. CDR3 size: 12 residues. The CDR3 here is CATSPPYNEQFF. Written as DNA, the CDR3 is TGTGCCACCAGCCCCCCATACAATGAGCAGTTCTTC.

Details on this clone: At one boundary the junction diverges from the germline segment, which might be a read error. The chain has TRBV7-7 and TRBJ2-5, with TRBD2 matching 10 bases. CDR3 length: 18 residues. Germline V gene sequence: CDR1 SSHAT, CDR2 FNYEAQ (reference sequence). As DNA, the CDR3 is TGTGCTAGCAGCTTAGTCGGTTCTAGCGGGAGTCCCCTAGGGACCCAGTACTTC. Amino acid sequence: CASSLVGSSGSPLGTQYF. Variable domain in full (rest from reference TRBV7-7 and TRBJ2-5): GAGVSQSPRYKVTKRGQDVTLRCDPISSHATLYWYQQALGQGPEFLTYFNYEAQPDKSGLPSDRFSAERPEGSISTLTIQRTEQRDSAMYRCASSLVGSSGSPLGTQYFGPGTRLLVL.

V usage is TRBV30 and J usage is TRBJ2-4; a possible D gene is TRBD2 (6 bases). V was pared by 5 bases and J by 9 bases, with 11 bases between. Germline V gene sequence: CDR1 GTSNPN, CDR2 SVGIG (reference sequence). The CDR3 is made up of 11 amino acids. The CDR3 region has the DNA TGTGCCTGGGAGGAGGGAACCATTCAGTACTTC. It codes for CAWEEGTIQYF.

J is TRBJ2-5 and V is TRBV4-1; possible D gene TRBD2, 5 bases. Germline CDR1 reads MGHRA; CDR2 reads YSYEKL. The CDR3 runs 13 residues. The V and J ends lost 0 bases and 4 bases respectively, with 6 bases between them. The CDR3 loop reads CASSQDEGETQYF. The CDR3 bases are TGCGCCAGCAGCCAAGACGAGGGAGAGACCCAGTACTTC.

V is TRBV11-3 and J is TRBJ2-7, with TRBD2 as a possible D gene (6 bases). Trimming cost V 5 bases and J 3 bases, with 14 bases left between them. This CDR3 is built from 14 residues. Germline CDR1 SGHNT, CDR2 YENEEA. CDR3 sequence (DNA): TGTGCCAGCAGCACTACCGGGACTTACTACGAGCAGTACTTC. Its protein is CASSTTGTYYEQYF.

J is TRBJ2-5 and V is TRBV5-4; 12 positions match TRBD2. Germline V gene data show CDR1 as SGHNT and CDR2 as YYREEE (reference sequence). CDR3 length equals 16 residues. V lost 1 base to trimming and J lost 5 bases; unmatched junction nucleotides: 6. CDR3 sequence (DNA): TGTGCCAGCAGCTTGCTCCTAGCGGGGGGGAAGGAGACCCAGTACTTC. Translated: CASSLLLAGGKETQYF.